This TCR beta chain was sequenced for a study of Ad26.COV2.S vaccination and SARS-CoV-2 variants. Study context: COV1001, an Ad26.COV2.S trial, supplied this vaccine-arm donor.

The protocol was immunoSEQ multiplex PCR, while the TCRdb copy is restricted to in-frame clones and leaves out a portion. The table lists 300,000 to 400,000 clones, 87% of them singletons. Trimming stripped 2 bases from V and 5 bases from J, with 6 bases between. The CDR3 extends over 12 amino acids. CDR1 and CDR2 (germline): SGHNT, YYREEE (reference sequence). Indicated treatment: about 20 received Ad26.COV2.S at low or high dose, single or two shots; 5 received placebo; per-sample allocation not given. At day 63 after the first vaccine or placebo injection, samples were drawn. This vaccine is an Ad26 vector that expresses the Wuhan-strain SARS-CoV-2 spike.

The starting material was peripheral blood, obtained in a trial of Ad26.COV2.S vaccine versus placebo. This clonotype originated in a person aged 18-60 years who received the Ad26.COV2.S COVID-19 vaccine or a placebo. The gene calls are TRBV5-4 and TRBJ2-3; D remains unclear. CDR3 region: CASSLQKDTQYF. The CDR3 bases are TGTGCCAGCAGCTTACAAAAAGATACGCAGTATTTT. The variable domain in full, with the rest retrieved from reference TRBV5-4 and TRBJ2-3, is ETGVTQSPTHLIKTRGQQVTLRCSSQSGHNTVSWYQQALGQGPQFIFQYYREEENGRGNFPPRFSGLQFPNYSSELNVNALELDDSALYLCASSLQKDTQYFGPGTRLTVL.